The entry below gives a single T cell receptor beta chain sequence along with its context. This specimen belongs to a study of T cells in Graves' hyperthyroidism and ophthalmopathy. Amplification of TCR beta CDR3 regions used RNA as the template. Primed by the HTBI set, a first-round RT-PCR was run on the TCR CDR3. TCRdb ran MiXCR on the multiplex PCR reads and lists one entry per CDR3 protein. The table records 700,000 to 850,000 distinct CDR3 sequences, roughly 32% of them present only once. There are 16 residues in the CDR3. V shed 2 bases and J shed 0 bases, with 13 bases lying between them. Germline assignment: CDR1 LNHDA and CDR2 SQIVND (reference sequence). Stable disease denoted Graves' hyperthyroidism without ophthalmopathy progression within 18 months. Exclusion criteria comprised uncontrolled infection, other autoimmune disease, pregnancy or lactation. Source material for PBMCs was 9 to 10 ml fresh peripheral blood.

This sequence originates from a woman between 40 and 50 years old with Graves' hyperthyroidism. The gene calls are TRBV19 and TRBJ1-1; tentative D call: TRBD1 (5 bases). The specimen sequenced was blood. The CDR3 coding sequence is TGTGCCAGTAGTATATCTTGGGGACTCATGAACACTGAAGCTTTCTTT. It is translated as CASSISWGLMNTEAFF.